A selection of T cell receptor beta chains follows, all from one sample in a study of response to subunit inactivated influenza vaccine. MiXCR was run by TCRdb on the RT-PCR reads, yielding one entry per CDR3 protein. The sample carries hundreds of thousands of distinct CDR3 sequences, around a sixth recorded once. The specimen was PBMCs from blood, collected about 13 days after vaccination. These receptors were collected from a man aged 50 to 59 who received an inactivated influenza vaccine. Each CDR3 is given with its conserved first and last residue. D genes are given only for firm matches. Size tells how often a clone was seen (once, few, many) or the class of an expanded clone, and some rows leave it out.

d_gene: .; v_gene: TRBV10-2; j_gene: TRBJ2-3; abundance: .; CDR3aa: CASSLAGLRWQYF; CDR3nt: TGCGCCAGCAGTTTAGCCGGGTTACGATGGCAGTATTTT
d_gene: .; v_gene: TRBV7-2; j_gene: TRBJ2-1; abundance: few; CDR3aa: CASSLGPGRLPYNEQFF; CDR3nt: TGTGCCAGCAGCTTAGGGCCGGGGCGCCTCCCTTACAATGAGCAGTTCTTC
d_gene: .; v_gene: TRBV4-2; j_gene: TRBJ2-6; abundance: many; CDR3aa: CASSPLPLDLSGANVLTF; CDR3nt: TGTGCCAGCAGCCCCTTACCCCTAGACCTCTCTGGGGCCAACGTCCTGACTTTC
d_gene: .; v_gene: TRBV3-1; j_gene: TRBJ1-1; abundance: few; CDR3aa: CASSQFGRNTEAFF; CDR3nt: TGTGCCAGCAGCCAATTCGGCAGGAACACTGAAGCTTTCTTT
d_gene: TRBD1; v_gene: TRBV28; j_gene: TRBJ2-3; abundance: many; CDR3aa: CATYARDRGQYF; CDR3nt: TGTGCCACCTATGCCCGGGACAGGGGGCAGTATTTT
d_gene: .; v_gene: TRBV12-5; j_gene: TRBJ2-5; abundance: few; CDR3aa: CASGIRDRGQGPQYF; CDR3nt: TGTGCTAGTGGTATCCGGGACCGAGGCCAAGGACCCCAGTACTTC
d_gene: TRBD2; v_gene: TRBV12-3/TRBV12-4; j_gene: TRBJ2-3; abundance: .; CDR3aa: CASSLAQTSTYTQYF; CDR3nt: TGTGCCAGCAGTTTAGCGCAGACTAGCACATATACGCAGTATTTT
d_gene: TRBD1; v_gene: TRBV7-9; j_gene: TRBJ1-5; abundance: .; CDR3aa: CATTGTGGSQPQHF; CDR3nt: TGTGCCACCACCGGGACAGGGGGCAGTCAGCCCCAGCATTTT
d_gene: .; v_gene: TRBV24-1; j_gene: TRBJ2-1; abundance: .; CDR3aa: CATSDPRGENLDEQFF; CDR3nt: TGTGCCACCAGTGATCCCAGGGGGGAAAATCTCGATGAGCAGTTCTTC
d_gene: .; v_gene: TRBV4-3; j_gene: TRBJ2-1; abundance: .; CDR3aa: CASSQGMAAPIKLYNEQFF; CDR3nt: TGCGCCAGCAGCCAAGGTATGGCTGCACCAATCAAGCTCTACAATGAGCAGTTCTTC
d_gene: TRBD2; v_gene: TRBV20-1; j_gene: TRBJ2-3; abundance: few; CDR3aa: CSAKGTSGGPYTDTQYF; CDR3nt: TGCAGTGCTAAAGGGACTAGCGGGGGGCCTTACACAGATACGCAGTATTTT
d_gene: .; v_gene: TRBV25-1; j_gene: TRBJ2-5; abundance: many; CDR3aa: CASSLPASETQYF; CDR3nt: TGTGCCAGCAGCCTCCCCGCCTCAGAGACCCAGTACTTC
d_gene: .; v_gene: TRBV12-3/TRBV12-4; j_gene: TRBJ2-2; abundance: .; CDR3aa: CASRSSGRNTGELFF; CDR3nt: TGTGCCAGCAGGAGCAGCGGGCGGAACACCGGGGAGCTGTTTTTT
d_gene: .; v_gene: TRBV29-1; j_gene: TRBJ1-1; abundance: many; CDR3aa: CSVGDVQAFF; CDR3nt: TGCAGCGTTGGGGACGTACAAGCTTTCTTT
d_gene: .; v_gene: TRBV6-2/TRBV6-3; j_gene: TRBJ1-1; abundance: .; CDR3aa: CASSYSTPGVETEAFF; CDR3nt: TGTGCCAGCAGTTACTCGACGCCAGGGGTGGAGACTGAAGCTTTCTTT
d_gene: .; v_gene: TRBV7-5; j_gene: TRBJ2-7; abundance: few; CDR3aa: CISVSEALDRTYSYEQYF; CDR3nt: .
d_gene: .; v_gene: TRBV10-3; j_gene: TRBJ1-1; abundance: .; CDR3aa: CAISEATVVRAFF; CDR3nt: TGTGCCATCAGTGAGGCCACCGTAGTGAGAGCTTTCTTT
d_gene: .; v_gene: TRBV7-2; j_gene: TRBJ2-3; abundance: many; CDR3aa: CASSSDPVRTQDF; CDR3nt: TGTGCCAGCAGCTCCGATCCGGTTAGGACCCAGGATTTT
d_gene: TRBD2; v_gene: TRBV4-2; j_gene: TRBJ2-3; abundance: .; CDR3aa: CASSQVSSGGTDTQYF; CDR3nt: TGTGCCAGCAGCCAAGTGTCTAGCGGGGGGACAGATACGCAGTATTTT
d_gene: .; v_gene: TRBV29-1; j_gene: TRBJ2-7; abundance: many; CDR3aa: CSVVGEGSPYEQYF; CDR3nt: TGCAGCGTAGTGGGAGAGGGTTCTCCCTACGAGCAGTACTTC
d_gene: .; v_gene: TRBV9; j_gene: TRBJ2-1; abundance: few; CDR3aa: CASSVSRGASSYNEQFF; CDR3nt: TGTGCCAGCAGCGTCAGTAGGGGGGCGAGCTCCTACAATGAGCAGTTCTTC
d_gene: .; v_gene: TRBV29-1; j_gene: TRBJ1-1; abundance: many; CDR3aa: CSVDPGNTEAFF; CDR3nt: TGCAGCGTTGATCCCGGGAACACTGAAGCTTTCTTT
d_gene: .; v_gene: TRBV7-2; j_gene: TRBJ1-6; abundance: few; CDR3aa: CASSLDPGYNSPLHF; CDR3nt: TGTGCCAGCAGCTTAGACCCGGGTTACAATTCACCCCTCCACTTT
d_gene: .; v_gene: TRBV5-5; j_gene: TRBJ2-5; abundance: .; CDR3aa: CASSLGVRVETQYF; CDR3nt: TGTGCCAGCAGCTTGGGAGTCAGAGTGGAGACCCAGTACTTC
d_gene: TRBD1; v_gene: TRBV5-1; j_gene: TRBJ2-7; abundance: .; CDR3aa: CASSLARFRDRGHEQYF; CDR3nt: TGCGCCAGCAGCTTGGCGCGATTCCGGGACAGGGGCCACGAGCAGTACTTC
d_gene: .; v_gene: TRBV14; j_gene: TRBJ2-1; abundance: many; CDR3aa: CASSRWTGLEQFF; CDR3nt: TGTGCCAGCAGCCGATGGACGGGGCTCGAGCAGTTCTTC
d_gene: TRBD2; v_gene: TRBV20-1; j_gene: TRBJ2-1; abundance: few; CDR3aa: CSAVQREGEQFF; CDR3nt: TGCAGTGCGGTGCAGCGGGAAGGGGAGCAGTTCTTC
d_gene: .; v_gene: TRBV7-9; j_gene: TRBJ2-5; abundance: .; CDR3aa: CASSPGWLRPQETQYF; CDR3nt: TGTGCCAGCAGCCCCGGCTGGCTTAGACCCCAAGAGACCCAGTACTTC
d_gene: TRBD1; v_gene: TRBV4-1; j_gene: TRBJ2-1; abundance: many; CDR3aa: CASSRTPGQGVYNEQFF; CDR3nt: TGCGCCAGCAGTCGAACTCCGGGACAGGGAGTATACAATGAGCAGTTCTTC
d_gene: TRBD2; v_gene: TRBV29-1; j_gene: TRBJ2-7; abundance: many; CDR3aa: CSVVNPSGTYEQYF; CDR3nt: TGCAGCGTTGTTAATCCTAGCGGGACCTACGAGCAGTACTTC
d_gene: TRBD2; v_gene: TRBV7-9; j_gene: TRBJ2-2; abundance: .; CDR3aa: CASSSTGLANTGELFF; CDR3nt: TGTGCCAGCAGCTCCACCGGACTAGCCAACACCGGGGAGCTGTTTTTT
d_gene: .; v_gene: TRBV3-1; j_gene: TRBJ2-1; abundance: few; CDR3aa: CASSQEVSRNEQFF; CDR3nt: TGTGCCAGCAGCCAAGAAGTTAGCCGGAATGAGCAGTTCTTC
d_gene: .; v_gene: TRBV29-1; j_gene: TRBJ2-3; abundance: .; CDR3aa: CSVASIRGDTQYF; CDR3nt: TGCAGCGTAGCCTCTATCAGGGGAGATACGCAGTATTTT
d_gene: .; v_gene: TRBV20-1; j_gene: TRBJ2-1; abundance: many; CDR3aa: CSARFAAYEQFF; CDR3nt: TGCAGTGCTAGATTTGCGGCCTATGAGCAGTTCTTC
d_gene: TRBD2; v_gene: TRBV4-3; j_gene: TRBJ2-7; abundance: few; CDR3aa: CASSQEGTSGYEQYF; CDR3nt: TGCGCCAGCAGCCAAGAGGGGACTAGCGGTTACGAGCAGTACTTC
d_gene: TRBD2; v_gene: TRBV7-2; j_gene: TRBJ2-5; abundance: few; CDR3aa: CASSPHSGGETQYF; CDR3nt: TGTGCCAGCAGCCCCCATAGCGGGGGGGAGACCCAGTACTTC
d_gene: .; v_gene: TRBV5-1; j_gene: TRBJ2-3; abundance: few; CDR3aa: CASGPQRTDTQYF; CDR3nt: TGCGCCAGCGGTCCCCAGCGGACAGATACGCAGTATTTT
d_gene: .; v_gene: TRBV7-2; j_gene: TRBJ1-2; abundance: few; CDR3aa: CASSLSVVNYGYTF; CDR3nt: TGTGCCAGCAGCTTAAGCGTCGTAAACTATGGCTACACCTTC
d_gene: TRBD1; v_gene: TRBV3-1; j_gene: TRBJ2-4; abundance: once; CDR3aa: CDSSQWGEGTGFNIQYF; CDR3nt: TGTGACAGCAGCCAATGGGGAGAAGGGACAGGGTTTAACATTCAGTACTTC
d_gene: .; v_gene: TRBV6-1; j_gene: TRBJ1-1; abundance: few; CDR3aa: CASSGTLGANTEAFF; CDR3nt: TGTGCCAGCAGTGGCACCCTCGGAGCGAACACTGAAGCTTTCTTT
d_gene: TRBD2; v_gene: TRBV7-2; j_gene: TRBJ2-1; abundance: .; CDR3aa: CASSPRGLAGMYNEQFF; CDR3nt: TGTGCCAGCAGCCCCCGCGGACTAGCGGGGATGTACAATGAGCAGTTCTTC
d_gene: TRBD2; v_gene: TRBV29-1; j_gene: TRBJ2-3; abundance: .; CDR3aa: CSVDMAGGTDTQYF; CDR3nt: TGCAGCGTTGATATGGCGGGGGGCACAGATACGCAGTATTTT
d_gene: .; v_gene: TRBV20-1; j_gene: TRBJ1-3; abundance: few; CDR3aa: CSARGTAGNTIYF; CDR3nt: TGCAGTGCTAGGGGGACGGCTGGAAACACCATATATTTT
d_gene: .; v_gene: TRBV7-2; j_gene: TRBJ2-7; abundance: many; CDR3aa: CASSLQTARAYEQYF; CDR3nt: TGTGCCAGCAGCTTGCAGACCGCGAGGGCCTACGAGCAGTACTTC
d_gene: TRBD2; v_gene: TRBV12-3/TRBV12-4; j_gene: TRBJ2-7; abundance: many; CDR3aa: CASSSGTWEQYF; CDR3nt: TGTGCCAGCAGTAGCGGGACTTGGGAGCAGTACTTC
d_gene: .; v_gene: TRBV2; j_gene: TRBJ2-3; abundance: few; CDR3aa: CASSEFGRREDTPYF; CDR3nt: TGTGCCAGCAGTGAATTCGGGCGGCGAGAAGATACGCCGTATTTT
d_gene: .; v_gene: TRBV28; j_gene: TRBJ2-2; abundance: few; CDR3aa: CASREWGDLPGELFF; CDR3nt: TGTGCCAGCAGGGAGTGGGGGGATCTCCCCGGGGAGCTGTTTTTT
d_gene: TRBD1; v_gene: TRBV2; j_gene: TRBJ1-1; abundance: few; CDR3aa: CASSYGQGTEAFF; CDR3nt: TGTGCCAGCAGCTACGGACAGGGCACTGAAGCTTTCTTT
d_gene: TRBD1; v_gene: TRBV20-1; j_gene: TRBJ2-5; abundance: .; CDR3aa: CSARDLKTDRGYQETQYF; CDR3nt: TGCAGTGCTAGAGATCTTAAGACGGACAGGGGGTACCAAGAGACCCAGTACTTC
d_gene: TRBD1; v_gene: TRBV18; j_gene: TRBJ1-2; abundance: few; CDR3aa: CASSPDRGEGYTF; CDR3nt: TGTGCCAGCTCACCCGACAGGGGTGAGGGCTACACCTTC
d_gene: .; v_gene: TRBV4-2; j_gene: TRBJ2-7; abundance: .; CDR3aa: CASSQERRSYEQYF; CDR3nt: TGTGCCAGCAGCCAAGAGAGGCGGTCCTACGAGCAGTACTTC
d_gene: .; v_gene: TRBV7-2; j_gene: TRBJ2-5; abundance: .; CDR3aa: CASRPGLKETQYF; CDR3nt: TGTGCCAGCAGACCTGGACTCAAAGAGACCCAGTACTTC
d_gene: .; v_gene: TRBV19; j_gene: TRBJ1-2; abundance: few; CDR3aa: CASTPTQGSNYGYTF; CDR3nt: TGTGCCAGTACCCCAACCCAGGGATCTAACTATGGCTACACCTTC
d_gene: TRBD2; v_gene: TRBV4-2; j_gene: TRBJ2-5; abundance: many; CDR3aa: CASSQDASGGGETQYF; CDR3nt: TGTGCCAGCAGCCAAGATGCCAGCGGGGGAGGAGAGACCCAGTACTTC
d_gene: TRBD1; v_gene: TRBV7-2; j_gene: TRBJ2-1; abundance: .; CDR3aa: CASSSTGIGHEQFF; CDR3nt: TGTGCCAGCAGCTCGACAGGGATTGGCCATGAGCAGTTCTTC
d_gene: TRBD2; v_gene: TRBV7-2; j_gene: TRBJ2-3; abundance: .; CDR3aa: CASSSTSGYTQYF; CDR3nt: TGTGCCAGCAGCTCGACTAGCGGCTATACGCAGTATTTT
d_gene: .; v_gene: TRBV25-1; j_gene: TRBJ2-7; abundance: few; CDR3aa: CASSEYASGSEQYF; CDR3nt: TGTGCCAGCAGTGAATATGCCTCAGGGTCCGAGCAGTACTTC
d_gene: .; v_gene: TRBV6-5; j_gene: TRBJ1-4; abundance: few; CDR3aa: CASSYRKLLRATNEKLFF; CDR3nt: TGTGCCAGCAGTTACAGAAAACTTCTACGTGCAACTAATGAAAAACTGTTTTTT
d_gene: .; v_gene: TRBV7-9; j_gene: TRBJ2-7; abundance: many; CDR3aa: CASSLLADEQYF; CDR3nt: TGTGCCAGCAGCTTATTGGCGGACGAGCAGTACTTC